The clone carrying this T cell receptor (beta chain) was counted a single time. The data belong to a study of blood T cell repertoires in COVID-19. The overall study: Whether acute or convalescent, the COVID-19 samples came from the United States, Italy and Spain.

The repertoire was sequenced with immunoSEQ multiplex PCR; TCRdb's copy has only in-frame clones and lacks some. This sample has approximately 90,000 clones, with roughly 85% found just once. The sequence was collected from a man older than 75 with acute or convalescent COVID-19. The sequencing input was peripheral blood.

The CDR3 DNA reads as TGTGCCAGCAGCTTGGGGGGAGCTTGGGATACGCAGTATTTT. Its protein is CASSLGGAWDTQYF. This sequence joins TRBV7-9 and TRBJ2-3; maybe TRBD2 (6 bases). The CDR3 has 14 amino acids. The V gene lost 3 bases and the J gene lost 6 bases, with 13 bases spanning the gap. The germline V gene has CDR1 SEHNR and CDR2 FQNEAQ (reference sequence).